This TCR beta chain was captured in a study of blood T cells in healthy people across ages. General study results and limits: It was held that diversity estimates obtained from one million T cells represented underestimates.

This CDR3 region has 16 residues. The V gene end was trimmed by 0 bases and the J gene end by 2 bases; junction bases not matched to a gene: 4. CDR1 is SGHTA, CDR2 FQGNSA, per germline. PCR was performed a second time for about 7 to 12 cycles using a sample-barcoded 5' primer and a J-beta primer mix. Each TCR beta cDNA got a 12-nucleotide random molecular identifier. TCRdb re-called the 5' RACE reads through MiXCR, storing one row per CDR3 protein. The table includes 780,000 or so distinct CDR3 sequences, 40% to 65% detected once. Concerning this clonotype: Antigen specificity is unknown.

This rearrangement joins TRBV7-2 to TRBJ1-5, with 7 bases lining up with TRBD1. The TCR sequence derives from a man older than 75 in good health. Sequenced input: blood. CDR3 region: CASSLAIDRGNQPQHF. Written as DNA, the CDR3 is TGTGCCAGCAGCTTAGCTATCGACAGGGGCAATCAGCCCCAGCATTTT. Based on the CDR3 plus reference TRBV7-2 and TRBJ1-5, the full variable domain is GAGVSQSPSNKVTEKGKDVELRCDPISGHTALYWYRQSLGQGLEFLIYFQGNSAPDKSGLPSDRFSAERTGGSVSTLTIQRTQQEDSAVYLCASSLAIDRGNQPQHFGDGTRLSIL.